A single sample is the source of the 17 T cell receptor beta chains below, sequenced in a study of type 1 and type 2 diabetes patients. Amplification started from genomic DNA. The TCR beta CDR3 region was amplified using 30 forward and 13 reverse primers. TCRdb re-analysed the multiplex PCR reads in MiXCR, keeping a single row per CDR3 protein. The table has under 300,000 distinct CDR3 sequences, around 50% seen once; the top ten hold about an eighth. The source material was peripheral blood mononuclear cells (PBMCs). The receptors were gathered from a young man with type 2 diabetes.

This clonotype was seen ten or more times. This chain connects TRBV19 to TRBJ1-1; D is undetermined. The germline gives CDR1 LNHDA, CDR2 SQIVND (reference sequence). The CDR3 is 13 residues long. Trimming stripped 5 bases from V and 3 bases from J, with 10 bases between. CDR3 in DNA: TGTGCCAGTAGTGGGCGGGCGGACACTGAAGCTTTCTTT. Translating gives CASSGRADTEAFF.

This chain links TRBV7-6 with TRBJ2-7; possibly TRBD1 for D (5 bases). The CDR3 extends over 13 amino acids. Trimming pared 3 bases from V and 6 bases from J, leaving 12 bases between. Germline values: CDR1 SGHVS, CDR2 FNYEAQ. CDR3 coding DNA: TGTGCCAGCAGCTTCACAGGACCGGGCGAGCAGTACTTC. This gives the protein CASSFTGPGEQYF.

This chain connects TRBV12-3 or TRBV12-4 to TRBJ2-1; D uncertain. CDR3 length: 11 residues. With 1 base removed from V and 12 bases from J, the gap between germline ends came to 7 bases. DNA of the CDR3: TGTGCCAGCAGTTTAGGGGGTGCGCAGTTCTTC. Its translation is CASSLGGAQFF.

This clonotype has a handful of counts. The rearrangement links TRBV2 to TRBJ1-2, with 8 bases aligning to TRBD1. The germline V gene encodes CDR1 SNHLY and CDR2 FYNNEI. V trimming: 4 bases; J trimming: 6 bases; junction bases outside the gene matches: 10. The CDR3 consists of 15 residues. The CDR3 coding sequence is TGTGCCAGCAGTGTGTCTCGCGGACAGGGAGATGGCTACACCTTC. This codes for CASSVSRGQGDGYTF.

With regard to this clonotype: The conserved closing phenylalanine or tryptophan is absent in this CDR3, likely reflecting a read error. The chain links TRBV2 to TRBJ1-1; 8 bases fit TRBD1. The CDR3 extends over 15 amino acids. Germline trimming cut 4 bases from V and 5 bases from J; bases unmatched to any gene: 9. Germline V lookup: CDR1 SNHLY, CDR2 FYNNEI. CDR3 sequence reads: CASSARGRGRTEAFL. For the CDR3, the DNA is TGTGCCAGCAGTGCCAGGGGGCGGGGACGGACTGAAGCTTTCCTT.

The rearrangement links TRBV7-3 to TRBJ1-5; no reliable D call. CDR3 length equals 14 residues. Germline lookup yields CDR1 SGHTA and CDR2 FQGTGA. The germline V and J ends were trimmed by 5 bases and 8 bases, with 16 bases remaining between them. The CDR3 DNA sequence: TGTGCCAGCAGCCCTCCCCGAGTCGGAAAGCCCCAGCATTTT. Amino acids: CASSPPRVGKPQHF.

CDR3 loop: CASSPRTSGAHQETQYF. The CDR3 bases are TGCGCCAGCAGCCCCCGGACTAGCGGGGCGCACCAAGAGACCCAGTACTTC. J is TRBJ2-5 and V is TRBV4-1, with 12 bases identical to TRBD2. Germline values: CDR1 MGHRA, CDR2 YSYEKL. The CDR3 runs 17 residues. V lost 4 bases and J lost 0; bases outside the gene matches: 6.

This clonotype was seen a handful of times. The chain carries TRBV14 and TRBJ2-5, with 7 bases matching TRBD2. The CDR3 extends over 16 amino acids. Losses at the gene ends were 4 bases for V and 4 bases for J; bases not matched to a gene: 12. The germline V gene has CDR1 SGHDN and CDR2 FVKESK. In DNA form, the CDR3 reads TGTGCCAGCAGCCTTTGGGGAGGGAGGAGTGGAGAGACCCAGTACTTC. Amino acid sequence: CASSLWGGRSGETQYF. Complete variable domain (other parts from reference TRBV14 and TRBJ2-5): EAGVTQFPSHSVIEKGQTVTLRCDPISGHDNLYWYRRVMGKEIKFLLHFVKESKQDESGMPNNRFLAERTGGTYSTLKVQPAELEDSGVYFCASSLWGGRSGETQYFGPGTRLLVL.

The rearrangement joins TRBV4-1 to TRBJ1-5; D uncertain. Germline V gene lookup returns CDR1 MGHRA and CDR2 YSYEKL. CDR3 length equals 14 residues. The V gene lost 1 base and the J gene lost 4 bases, with 8 bases spanning the gap. The DNA for the CDR3 is TGCGCCAGCAGCCAAGTCGCGGGAAATCAGCCCCAGCATTTT. This sequence encodes CASSQVAGNQPQHF.

The sample holds many counts of this clonotype. V is TRBV10-3 and J is TRBJ1-2, with D hard to call. The CDR3 spans 13 residues. The germline V and J ends were trimmed by 3 bases and 0 bases, with 5 bases remaining between them. Germline V lookup: CDR1 ENHRY, CDR2 SYGVKD. The CDR3: CAISDLANYGYTF. The CDR3 DNA sequence: TGTGCCATCAGTGATCTAGCTAACTATGGCTACACCTTC.

The sample holds a few counts of this clonotype. The V gene is TRBV29-1, the J gene TRBJ1-1; D ambiguous. The CDR3 runs 13 residues. Trimming took off 6 bases at V and 0 bases at J, with 11 bases between the two ends. Germline V lookup: CDR1 SQVTM, CDR2 ANQGSEA. The CDR3 spells CSVEKTLNTEAFF. The CDR3 nucleotides read TGCAGCGTAGAAAAGACCTTGAACACTGAAGCTTTCTTT.

The gene calls are TRBV29-1 and TRBJ2-1; TRBD2 matches 12 bases. Germline CDR1 is SQVTM and CDR2 is ANQGSEA. CDR3 size: 16 residues. Trimming took 4 bases from V and 6 from J; bases not matched to a gene: 10. The CDR3 is CSVGRTSGIGGNEQFF. The CDR3 DNA is TGCAGCGTTGGGCGGACTAGCGGGATTGGTGGCAATGAGCAGTTCTTC.

The V and J genes are TRBV20-1 and TRBJ2-1; 9 bases agree with TRBD2. V lost 1 base to trimming and J lost 3 bases; unmatched junction nucleotides: 4. Germline V gene data show CDR1 as DFQATT and CDR2 as SNEGSKA (reference sequence). CDR3 length equals 15 residues. The CDR3 sequence is CSARAAGGVYNEQFF. DNA for the CDR3: TGCAGTGCTAGAGCCGCGGGGGGGGTCTACAATGAGCAGTTCTTC.

The chain couples TRBV19 to TRBJ1-4, with a weak D call TRBD1 (6 bases). Germline V gives CDR1 LNHDA, CDR2 SQIVND (reference sequence). Between the trimmed V and J ends, which lost 3 bases and 8 bases, there was a span of 16 bases. CDR3 length: 15 residues. The CDR3 spells CASSIGWGAREKLFF. Written as DNA, the CDR3 is TGTGCCAGTAGTATTGGGTGGGGGGCGAGAGAAAAACTGTTTTTT.

The table lists this clonotype with a count of one. This chain uses TRBV27 with TRBJ2-2; 8 positions match TRBD1. J was trimmed by 7 bases and V by 4 bases; bases with no gene match: 11. This CDR3 is 16 amino acids long. Germline V CDR1 and CDR2: MNHEY, SMNVEV (reference sequence). The CDR3 DNA sequence: TGTGCCAGCAGTTCTCCGACAGGGGTCCAAATCGGGGAGCTGTTTTTT. Translated: CASSSPTGVQIGELFF.

The rearrangement links TRBV11-2 to TRBJ1-2, with unresolved D. V shed 9 bases and J shed 1 base, with 18 bases lying between them. CDR1 is SGHAT, CDR2 FQNNGV, per germline. CDR3 length: 15 residues. CDR3: CASSLLPGINYGYTF. The CDR3 DNA reads TGTGCCAGTAGTCTCCTCCCCGGGATTAACTATGGCTACACCTTC.

In its sample, this clonotype was seen a few times. The V gene is TRBV15, the J gene TRBJ2-3; possible D gene TRBD2, 5 bases. CDR1 LNHNV and CDR2 YYDKDF come from the germline V gene (reference sequence). V lost 1 base and J lost 0, with 8 bases in between. The CDR3 consists of 15 residues. DNA of the CDR3: TGTGCCACCAGCAGAGGGACTTCTAGCACAGATACGCAGTATTTT. Protein sequence: CATSRGTSSTDTQYF.